This T cell receptor (beta chain) comes out of a study of Graves' ophthalmopathy and Graves' hyperthyroidism. Notes on the study in general: Ophthalmopathy was separated from stable hyperthyroidism by a 13-signature model with 85% to 90% sensitivity and just under 84% specificity.

From germline, CDR1 is SGHAT and CDR2 FQNNGV. The CDR3 extends over 16 amino acids. A note on this clonotype: The antigen is unknown. At one of its ends the junction is not consistent with the germline gene, which may arise from a read error.

Amplification of TCR beta CDR3 regions used RNA transcripts. An initial RT-PCR round employing HTBI primers preceded a second-round multiplex PCR. TCRdb processed the multiplex PCR reads anew with MiXCR; each CDR3 protein has one entry. The sample yields around 600,000 distinct CDR3 sequences, more than 40% seen once. Thyroid ultrasound, orbital computed tomography, TRAb, serum thyroxine and clinical symptoms formed the basis of diagnosis. As the starting material, 10 ml of fresh peripheral blood yielded the PBMCs. The V call is TRBV11-2, the J call TRBJ2-2; 9 nucleotides align to TRBD2. The source of this sequence is an adult man with Graves' ophthalmopathy. The sample was peripheral blood. CDR3 DNA: TGCGCCAGCAGCCAAGTGGGCGGGAGGGCCGACGGGGAGCTGTTTTTT. It yields the protein CASSQVGGRADGELFF.